These 16 T cell receptor beta chains originate from one sample sequenced in a study of blood T cells in healthy people across ages. A sample-barcoded 5' primer and a J-beta primer mix were used in a second PCR of roughly 7 to 12 cycles. One entry per CDR3 protein, called by TCRdb with MiXCR from the 5' RACE reads. This sample yields 1.5 million to 2 million distinct CDR3 sequences, of which roughly 43% are seen a single time; about 23% belongs to the top ten. The sequenced sample was blood. The receptors were gathered from a human donor in good health.

The J gene is TRBJ1-1, the V gene TRBV2, with 8 bases aligning to TRBD1. Germline loops: CDR1 SNHLY, CDR2 FYNNEI. The CDR3 is 12 amino acids. The ends lost 9 bases at V and 5 bases at J; junction bases unmatched: 5. The CDR3 region has the DNA TGTGCCAGGAGGACAGGGAGAACTGAAGCTTTCTTT. Protein sequence: CARRTGRTEAFF.

V gene TRBV11-1 combines with J gene TRBJ2-2; D remains unclear. Germline V gives CDR1 SGHAT, CDR2 FQDESV (reference sequence). Trimming removed 1 base from V and 5 bases from J, with 14 bases in between. The CDR3 has 16 residues. This CDR3 reads CASSLELLSSTGELFF. In DNA, the CDR3 is TGTGCCAGCAGCTTAGAACTCCTATCCTCAACCGGGGAGCTGTTTTTT.

This clonotype was detected a few times. J is TRBJ2-5 and V is TRBV28, with 7 bases lining up with TRBD1. Losses at the gene ends were 5 bases for V and 2 bases for J; bases not matched to a gene: 8. The CDR3 runs to 15 residues. CDR1 is MDHEN and CDR2 is SYDVKM in the germline V gene. As DNA, the CDR3 is TGTGCCAGCAGTAAAGTAGGGGGCTTACAAGAGACCCAGTACTTC. Translation gives CASSKVGGLQETQYF.

The V call is TRBV3-1, the J call TRBJ1-2; 10 nucleotides align to TRBD1. The germline V gene has CDR1 LGHDT and CDR2 YNNKEL (reference sequence). J gave up 7 bases and V 1 base, and 3 bases lay outside the gene matches. The CDR3 totals 14 residues. CDR3 in amino acids: CASSQVGTGVGYTF. The CDR3 region has the DNA TGTGCCAGCAGCCAAGTGGGGACAGGGGTTGGCTACACCTTC. Variable domain in full (rest from reference TRBV3-1 and TRBJ1-2): DTAVSQTPKYLVTQMGNDKSIKCEQNLGHDTMYWYKQDSKKFLKIMFSYNNKELIINETVPNRFSPKSPDKAHLNLHINSLELGDSAVYFCASSQVGTGVGYTFGSGTRLTVV.

In DNA form, the CDR3 reads TGTGCCAGCAGCTTAGAGTACCAGGGAATAGGTAACACTGAAGCTTTCTTT. Protein product: CASSLEYQGIGNTEAFF. The chain couples TRBV7-9 to TRBJ1-1; D might be TRBD1 (5 bases). The CDR3 length is 17 residues. Germline CDR1 reads SEHNR; CDR2 reads FQNEAQ (reference sequence). The V gene lost 1 base and the J gene lost 2 bases, with 17 bases spanning the gap. Using reference TRBV7-9 and TRBJ1-1 for the parts outside the CDR3, the full variable domain is DTGVSQNPRHKITKRGQNVTFRCDPISEHNRLYWYRQTLGQGPEFLTYFQNEAQLEKSRLLSDRFSAERPKGSFSTLEIQRTEQGDSAMYLCASSLEYQGIGNTEAFFGQGTRLTVV.

This clonotype was observed a few times. J is TRBJ1-2 and V is TRBV9; D gene ambiguous. The germline V gene has CDR1 SGDLS and CDR2 YYNGEE. Deletions cut 0 bases from V and 3 bases from J, with 3 bases between. CDR3 length equals 12 residues. The chain's CDR3 is CASSVDHYGYTF. CDR3 nucleotides: TGTGCCAGCAGCGTAGACCACTATGGCTACACCTTC.

The chain links TRBV12-3 or TRBV12-4 to TRBJ2-3; a possible D gene is TRBD1 (5 bases). V lost 4 bases to trimming and J lost 4 bases, with 12 bases between them. CDR3 length equals 14 residues. The CDR3, as DNA: TGTGCCAGCAGTTCCTCAGGGAAGGCAGATACGCAGTATTTT. The encoded protein is CASSSSGKADTQYF.

As to this clonotype: Being one base from a much bigger clone, this may be a read error. This chain links TRBV6-2 or TRBV6-3 with TRBJ2-1; no clear D gene. This CDR3 is built from 12 residues. The germline CDR1 and CDR2 sequences are MNHEY and SVGEGT. V was trimmed by 8 bases and J by 6 bases, leaving 11 bases between them. This chain's CDR3 is CASGLMRNEQFF. The CDR3 DNA reads TGTGCCAGCGGCCTAATGCGCAATGAGCAGTTCTTC.

V usage is TRBV5-1 and J usage is TRBJ2-3, with D possibly being TRBD2 (6 bases). Germline-derived CDR1 and CDR2 are SGHRS and YFSETQ. CDR3 size: 15 residues. Trimming took 2 bases from V and 4 from J, leaving 14 bases between them. The CDR3 loop is CASSFKAGKSDTQYF. The DNA for the CDR3 is TGCGCCAGCAGCTTCAAGGCGGGGAAGTCAGATACGCAGTATTTT.

The chain links TRBV4-1 to TRBJ2-5, with TRBD2 matching 9 bases. This CDR3 has 17 amino acids. The ends lost 4 bases at V and 2 bases at J; junction bases unmatched: 11. Germline loops: CDR1 MGHRA, CDR2 YSYEKL. The CDR3 is CASSRAGTSLLQETQYF. As DNA, the CDR3 is TGCGCCAGCAGCCGCGCCGGGACTAGCCTTTTACAAGAGACCCAGTACTTC.

This sequence joins TRBV13 and TRBJ1-1; tentative D call: TRBD1 (6 bases). This CDR3 comprises 15 residues. Trimming cost V 6 bases and J 3 bases, with 17 bases left between them. From germline, CDR1 is PRHDT and CDR2 FYEKMQ (reference sequence). The CDR3 spells CASSLTIQGYTEAFF. The CDR3 nucleotides read TGTGCCAGCAGTTTGACCATACAGGGATACACTGAAGCTTTCTTT.

This chain links TRBV6-2 or TRBV6-3 with TRBJ1-5, with TRBD1 as a possible D gene (5 bases). The CDR3 spans 15 residues. Germline V gene sequence: CDR1 MNHEY, CDR2 SVGEGT. The ends were cut back, 6 bases at V and 0 bases at J, with 12 bases in the middle. CDR3 in amino acids: CASSRQKYSNQPQHF. The CDR3, as DNA: TGTGCCAGCAGCCGACAGAAGTATAGCAATCAGCCCCAGCATTTT.

The chain joins TRBV29-1 to TRBJ1-2; 7 bases map to TRBD1. Germline assignment: CDR1 SQVTM and CDR2 ANQGSEA. Losses at the gene ends were 5 bases for V and 4 bases for J; bases not matched to a gene: 7. This CDR3 contains 13 residues. The CDR3 here is CSVLTGTGYGYTF. CDR3 DNA sequence: TGCAGCGTTCTGACAGGGACTGGCTATGGCTACACCTTC.

The chain has TRBV19 and TRBJ1-1; 8 nucleotides match TRBD1. This CDR3 is built from 14 residues. The junction had 10 bases not matched to a gene; V was cut back by 9 bases and J by 4 bases. Germline CDR1 reads LNHDA; CDR2 reads SQIVND (reference sequence). This chain's CDR3 is CASTRTGSSTEAFF. The CDR3 coding sequence is TGTGCCAGCACCCGGACAGGGTCAAGCACTGAAGCTTTCTTT.

The genes are TRBV5-5 and TRBJ2-1; possible D gene TRBD1, 6 bases. The CDR3 extends over 16 amino acids. Germline assignment: CDR1 SGHKS and CDR2 YYEKEE (reference sequence). The V end lost 4 bases, the J end lost 6 bases, and 20 bases lay between the germline ends. The CDR3 loop reads CASSGGPRGSGNEQFF. The CDR3 region has the DNA TGTGCCAGCAGCGGCGGACCCAGGGGTTCTGGCAATGAGCAGTTCTTC.

The CDR3 sequence: CASSYSNTDRVYEQYF. CDR3 nucleotide sequence: TGTGCCAGCAGTTACTCCAACACCGACAGGGTCTACGAGCAGTACTTC. The chain has TRBV6-5 and TRBJ2-4; 7 nucleotides line up with TRBD1. The tail of the sequence fits TRBJ2-7 better, so the J call may be wrong. Germline-derived CDR1 and CDR2 are MNHEY and SVGAGI. The CDR3 is 16 amino acids.